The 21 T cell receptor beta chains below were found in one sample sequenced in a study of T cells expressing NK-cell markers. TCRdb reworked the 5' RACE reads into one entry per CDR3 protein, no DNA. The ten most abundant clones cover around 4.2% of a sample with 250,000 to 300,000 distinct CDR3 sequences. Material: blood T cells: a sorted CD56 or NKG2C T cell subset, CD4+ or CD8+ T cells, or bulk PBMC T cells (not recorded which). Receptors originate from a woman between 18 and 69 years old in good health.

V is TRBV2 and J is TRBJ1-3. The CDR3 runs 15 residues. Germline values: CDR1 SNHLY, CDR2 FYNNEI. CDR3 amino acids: CASSAEGNPGNTIYF.

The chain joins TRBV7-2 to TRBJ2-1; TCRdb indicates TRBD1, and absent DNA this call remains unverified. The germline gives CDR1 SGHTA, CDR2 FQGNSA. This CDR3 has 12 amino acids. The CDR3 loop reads CASSPYRGEQFF.

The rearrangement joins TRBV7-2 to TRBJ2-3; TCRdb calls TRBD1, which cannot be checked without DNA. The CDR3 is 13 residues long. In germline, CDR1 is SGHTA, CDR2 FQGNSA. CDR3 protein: CASRTVSTDTQYF. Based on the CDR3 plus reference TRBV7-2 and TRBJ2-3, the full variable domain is GAGVSQSPSNKVTEKGKDVELRCDPISGHTALYWYRQSLGQGLEFLIYFQGNSAPDKSGLPSDRFSAERTGGSVSTLTIQRTQQEDSAVYLCASRTVSTDTQYFGPGTRLTVL.

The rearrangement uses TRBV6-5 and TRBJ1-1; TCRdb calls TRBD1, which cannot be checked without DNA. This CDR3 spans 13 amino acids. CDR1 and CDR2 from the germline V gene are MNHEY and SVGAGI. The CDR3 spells CASSYSGQSEAFF.

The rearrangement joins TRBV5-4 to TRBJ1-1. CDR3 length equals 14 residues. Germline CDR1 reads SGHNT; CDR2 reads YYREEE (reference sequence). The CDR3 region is CASKKNSENTEAFF. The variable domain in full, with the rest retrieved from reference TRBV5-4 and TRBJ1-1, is ETGVTQSPTHLIKTRGQQVTLRCSSQSGHNTVSWYQQALGQGPQFIFQYYREEENGRGNFPPRFSGLQFPNYSSELNVNALELDDSALYLCASKKNSENTEAFFGQGTRLTVV.

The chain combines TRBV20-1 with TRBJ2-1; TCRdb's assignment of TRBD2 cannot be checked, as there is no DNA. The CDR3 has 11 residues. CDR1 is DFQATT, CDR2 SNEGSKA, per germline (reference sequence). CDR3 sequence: CSVGLGEGRFF.

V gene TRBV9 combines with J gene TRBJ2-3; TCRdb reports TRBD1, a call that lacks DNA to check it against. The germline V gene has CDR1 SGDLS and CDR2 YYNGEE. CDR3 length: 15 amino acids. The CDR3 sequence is CASSPPRQGGDTQYF.

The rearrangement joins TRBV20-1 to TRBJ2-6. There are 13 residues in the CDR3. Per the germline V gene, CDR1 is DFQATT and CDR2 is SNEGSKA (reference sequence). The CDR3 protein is CSAPGFRANVLTF.

CDR3 amino acids: CASSPRRSSGNTIYF. The rearrangement joins TRBV4-3 to TRBJ1-3. The CDR3 runs to 15 residues. Germline-derived CDR1 and CDR2 are LGHNA and YSLEER.

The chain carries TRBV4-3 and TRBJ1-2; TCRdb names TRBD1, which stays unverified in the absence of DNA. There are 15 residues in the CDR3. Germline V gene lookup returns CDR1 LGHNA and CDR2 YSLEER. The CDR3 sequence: CASSQLDRDNYGYTF.

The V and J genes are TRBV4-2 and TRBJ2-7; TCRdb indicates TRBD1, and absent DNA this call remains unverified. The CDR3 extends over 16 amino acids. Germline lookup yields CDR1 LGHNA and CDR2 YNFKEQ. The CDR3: CASSQDFQGSTYEQYF.

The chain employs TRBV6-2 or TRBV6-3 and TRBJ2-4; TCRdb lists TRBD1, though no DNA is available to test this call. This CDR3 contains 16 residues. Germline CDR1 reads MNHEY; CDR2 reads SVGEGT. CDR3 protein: CASSPPQQIAKNIQYF.

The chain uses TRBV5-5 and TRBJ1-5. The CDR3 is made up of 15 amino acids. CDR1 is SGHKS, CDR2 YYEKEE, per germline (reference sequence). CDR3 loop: CASSSREGGNQPQHF.

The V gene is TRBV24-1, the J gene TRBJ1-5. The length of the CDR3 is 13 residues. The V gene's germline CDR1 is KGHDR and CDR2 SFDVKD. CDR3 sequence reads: CATSDLPAGPQHF.

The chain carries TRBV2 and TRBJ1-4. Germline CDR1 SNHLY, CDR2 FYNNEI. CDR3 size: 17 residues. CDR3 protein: CASSGPLDASTNEKLFF.

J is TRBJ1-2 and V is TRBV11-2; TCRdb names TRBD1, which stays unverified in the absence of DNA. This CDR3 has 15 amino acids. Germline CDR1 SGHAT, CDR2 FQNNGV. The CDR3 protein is CASSLAPGLRYGYTF. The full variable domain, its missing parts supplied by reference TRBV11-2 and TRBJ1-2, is EAGVAQSPRYKIIEKRQSVAFWCNPISGHATLYWYQQILGQGPKLLIQFQNNGVVDDSQLPKDRFSAERLKGVDSTLKIQPAKLEDSAVYLCASSLAPGLRYGYTFGSGTRLTVV.

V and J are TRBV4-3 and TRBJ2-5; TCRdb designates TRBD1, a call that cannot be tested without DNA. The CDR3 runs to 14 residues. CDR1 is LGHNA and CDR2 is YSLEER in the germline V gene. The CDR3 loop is CASSVRGVVETQYF.

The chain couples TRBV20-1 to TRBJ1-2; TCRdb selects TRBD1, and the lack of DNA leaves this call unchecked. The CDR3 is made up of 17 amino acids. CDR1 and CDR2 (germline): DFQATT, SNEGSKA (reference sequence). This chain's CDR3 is CSAFPRTGQPGDYGYTF.

The CDR3 reads CASTAGYEQFF. V is TRBV3-1 and J is TRBJ2-1. The CDR3 runs to 11 residues. Germline loops: CDR1 LGHDT, CDR2 YNNKEL (reference sequence).

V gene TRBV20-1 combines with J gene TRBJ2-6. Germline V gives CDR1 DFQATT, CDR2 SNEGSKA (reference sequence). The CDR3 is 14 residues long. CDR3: CSASVASGANVLTF.

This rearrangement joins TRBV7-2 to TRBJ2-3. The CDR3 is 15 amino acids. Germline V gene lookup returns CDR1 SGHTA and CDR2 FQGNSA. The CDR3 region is CASSLEVSSTDTQYF.